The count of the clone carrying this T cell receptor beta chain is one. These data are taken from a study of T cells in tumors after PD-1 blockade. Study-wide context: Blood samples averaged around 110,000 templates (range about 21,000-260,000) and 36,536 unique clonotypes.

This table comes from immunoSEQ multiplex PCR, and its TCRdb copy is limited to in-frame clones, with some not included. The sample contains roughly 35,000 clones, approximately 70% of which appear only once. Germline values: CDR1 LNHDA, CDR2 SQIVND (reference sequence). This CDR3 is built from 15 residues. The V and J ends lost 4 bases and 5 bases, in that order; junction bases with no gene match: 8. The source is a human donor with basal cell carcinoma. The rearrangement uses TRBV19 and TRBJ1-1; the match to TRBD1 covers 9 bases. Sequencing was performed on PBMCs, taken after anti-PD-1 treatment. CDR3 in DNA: TGTGCCAGTAGTAGCCAACAGGGGGCGCGGACTGAAGCTTTCTTT. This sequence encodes CASSSQQGARTEAFF.